Sequencing of this T cell receptor beta chain was carried out in a study of blood T cell repertoires in COVID-19. On the study more broadly: Spain, Italy and the United States supplied samples that represented acute and convalescent COVID-19. PBMCs, B-cell-depleted T cells, or T cells were the source of the cDNA or gDNA that made up the material.

Under the authors' procedure: The assay estimated nucleated cells by amplifying reference gene primers. The protocol was immunoSEQ multiplex PCR, while the TCRdb copy is restricted to in-frame clones and leaves out a portion. The D gene and trimming were derived from the DNA, and the V and J assignments and clone size from that table. Altogether 100,000 or so clones are present, roughly 80% being singletons, with the ten largest covering under 35%. This clone was counted ten times or more. This CDR3 contains 14 residues. Trimming took off 0 bases at V and 3 bases at J, with 8 bases between the two ends. Germline lookup yields CDR1 MNHEY and CDR2 SVGEGT.

This chain connects TRBV6-2 or TRBV6-3 to TRBJ1-1; the D is unclear. This receptor was obtained from a man between 70 and 80 years old with active or convalescent COVID-19. Material for sequencing was peripheral blood. The CDR3 protein is CASSYSRAYTEAFF. In nucleotides, the CDR3 is TGTGCCAGCAGTTACTCGAGAGCCTACACTGAAGCTTTCTTT.